This T cell receptor (beta chain) was recovered during a study of cytomegalovirus exposure and HLA in healthy donors (TCRdb year 2017). About the full investigation: An earlier analysis of 587 of the donors reported 276 Gb of sequence data and 95 million to 120 million unique TCR beta sequences obtained from around 170 million T cells. Every repertoire in the discovery cohort had been generated on one and the same sequencing platform. HLA typing covered class I and class II loci at four-digit resolution. A later genetic analysis took genome-wide SNP genotypes for about 65% of the 666 donors and used that subset as a discovery cohort. The T cell repertoires of roughly 660 subjects were profiled by immunosequencing and related to cytomegalovirus serostatus. Among about 410 genotyped donors of the cohort, an average of approximately 240,000 unique TCR beta nucleotide sequences was sequenced per donor, of which about 20% were non-productive. Along with the approximately 670-subject first cohort, a separate validation cohort of more than 90 different subjects was used. A later analysis re-examined previously published TCR beta repertoires from 600 to 700 donors and added high-resolution HLA genotyping to investigate patterns of TCR occurrence. The aim of the study was to test whether cataloging public T cell receptors could identify signatures of past pathogen exposure. The number of typed donors differed by locus: about 620-640 for A, B, C, DRB1 and DQB1; some 500 for DQA1; around 580 for DPA1; and around 470 for DPB1. An earlier analysis of roughly 600 of the donors used high-throughput TCR beta sequencing to judge whether each TCR beta V gene segment behaved as functional or pseudogenic. The later analysis used no new phenotypic data to find candidate immune exposures, relying instead on TCR beta sequences and their occurrence across donors. Roughly 5 DR-DQ haplotypes were handled as single units for association and clustering, since linkage in the cohort was strong. The genetic ancestry cluster associated with self-reported Caucasian donors included 81% of the 300 to 450 genotyped donors. To predict cytomegalovirus infection status, the study brought together high-throughput TCR immunosequencing, statistical association of individual TCRs with disease status, and machine learning. About 300 gigabases of sequencing data and 80 million or so unique TCR sequences were included in an early release covering about 620 HLA-typed donors. Donor age, sex, ethnicity and CMV serostatus were collected together with the repertoire data.

The cohort comprised 670 or so healthy bone marrow donors. Cohort members were all nominally healthy when sampled, although unrecorded immune exposures were likely present. The donor was CMV seropositive and was included in the group of 270 or so seropositive cohort members. A peripheral blood sample was collected from each donor, and TCR beta sequencing was performed on peripheral blood mononuclear cells. Genomic DNA extraction from the blood cell samples was performed with the Qiagen DNeasy Blood Extraction Kit. Receptor amplification or capture employed the immunoSEQ multiplex PCR assay. For the multiplex PCR, a mixture combining 60 forward primers for TCR Vbeta segments and 13 reverse primers for TCR Jbeta segments was used. The CDR3 region of rearranged TCR beta genes was amplified from genomic DNA with a multiplex PCR assay. On the Illumina HiSeq System, the amplified TCR beta libraries were sequenced as 87-base-pair reads. Concerning the study's data processing: A later analysis counted 75 million to 100 million unique TCR beta chains across the 550 to 700 repertoires, and around 9.9 million of these chains were shared by at least two donors. To remove PCR and sequencing errors, raw reads were error-corrected and collapsed into unique sequences using a nearest-neighbor algorithm that merged closely related sequences. V, D and J gene segments were assigned by aligning CDR3 sequences to IMGT reference sequences. For a sequence to be retained, a match of at least six nucleotides to both a V gene segment and a J gene segment was required. Rearrangements were called productive when the CDR3 lacked stop codons and stayed in frame with V and J; all others were non-productive. CDR3 was defined according to IMGT convention as the region running from the second conserved V-encoded cysteine to the conserved J-encoded phenylalanine. The earlier analysis of around 640 of the donors excluded sequences that lacked an unambiguous match to a single V gene segment. In an earlier analysis of 500 to 750 of the donors, V segments were called functional above 56.7% productive rearrangements and were called segregating when the between-donor standard deviation exceeded 5%. A statistical classification framework was built to diagnose cytomegalovirus status from the catalog of TCR beta chain sequences. V and J gene assignment, in a later analysis, came from comparing TCR nucleotide sequences with IMGT/GENE-DB human TR gene sequences. In a later analysis, CDR3 sequences and most-parsimonious VDJ recombination scenarios were assigned using the TCRdist pipeline. In a later analysis, each TCR beta chain was defined by its CDR3 amino acid sequence together with its V-gene family, and reads without a unique V-gene family were excluded. A later analysis removed 550 to 700 highly shared, low-generation-probability nucleotide sequences to deal with suspected cross-contamination and a sequencing artifact. For each public chain, a later analysis derived a clonal expansion index from normalized ranks of inferred template counts within each repertoire. Generation probabilities in a later analysis came from a VDJ recombination model fitted to out-of-frame rearrangements, and those results were checked against IGoR. In a later analysis, TCR-TCR, TCR-HLA and TCR-CMV co-occurrence was scored with hypergeometric tests, and a repertoire-size bias correction was applied to TCR pairs. False discovery rates were estimated in a later analysis by permuting HLA or CMV assignments 20 times. In a later analysis, co-occurring TCRs were grouped with DBSCAN, and TCRdist sequence similarity was added when clustering was performed within HLA-allele-positive subsets. Repertoires with fewer than 30,000 or more than 120,000 public chains, plus five repertoires with anomalous nucleotide sharing, were excluded from co-occurrence clustering. Held by TCRdb, this immuneACCESS table contains in-frame sequences only and omits some clones. Under half of the omission traces to an unresolved V gene where checked; the cause of the rest is unknown. That table furnishes V, J and clone size, whereas the DNA furnished D and trimming. The sample yields approximately 88,000 clones; 76% were counted once. 4% to 5.5% of the sample is in the top ten clones.

Including the terminal cysteine and phenylalanine, the CDR3 comprises 14 residues. Only the CDR3 part of the read is kept: 42 bases, read in frame from the first base. CDR1 and CDR2 are read off the germline V gene as SGHDT and YYEEEE. V lost 0 bases and J lost 7 bases; the stretch between them is 10 bases long. About this clone itself: This receptor's antigen is unknown. Base qualities are not at hand, and no much larger clone is one base apart.

Overall results and qualifications from the work: Only TCR beta chains were sequenced in this cohort, and the absence of alpha or paired-chain data limited detectable features. A later analysis found that HLA-associated TCR beta chains were more clonally expanded and had lower generation probabilities than equally common non-associated chains. A further reported finding was that TCR beta sequences accurately predicted the HLA-A and HLA-B alleles for most subjects in the first cohort. Because HLA typing was missing for some donors at each locus, association tests included only the typed subset. Linkage disequilibrium might explain the correlated functional status among segregating V segments, but an unknown experimental factor could not be excluded. A later genetic analysis reported fewer N-insertions in productive TCRs among donors in an Asian-associated ancestry cluster than the roughly 700-donor mean. The classifier was reported to diagnose cytomegalovirus status with high specificity and sensitivity in both the original cohort and the validation cohort. According to the authors, the approach could potentially be generalized to other disease states and immunological phenotypes. The sequencing pipeline was judged likely to have produced a cluster of highly shared sequence variants as a technical artifact. A total of about 150 TCR beta chains were listed by the study as associated with cytomegalovirus. A few of the identified cytomegalovirus-associated TCR beta chains were confirmed in vitro to be specific for cytomegalovirus antigens. Specific HLA alleles were associated with some 15,000 TCR beta sequences at a false discovery rate of 0.05 in a later analysis. Some 16 rarely observed V segments, including chromosome 9 orphons, were excluded from the earlier analysis of some 590 of the donors because counts were too low. According to a later analysis, most CMV-associated TCR beta chains appeared to be HLA-restricted, and the HLA associations seemed to be driven largely by CMV exposure. An association between a missense DCLRE1C variant and V-gene and J-gene trimming of TCR beta chains was found in a later genetic analysis and replicated in an independent cohort. According to a later analysis, TCR association rates differed among HLA loci, with DRB1 alleles showing the most associated TCRs and HLA-C alleles showing the fewest. In an earlier analysis of 587 of the donors, most TCR beta V segments appeared in productive rearrangements about 87% or about 30% of the time, broadly matching IMGT annotations. Sequencing depth was assumed to be roughly uniform across donors in the presence/absence analyses, though that assumption may not hold. In a later analysis, several top co-occurrence clusters were reported to appear linked to parvovirus B19, influenza, CMV and Epstein-Barr virus. Most TCR sequences were seen in very few donors, while some public TCRs were found in many individuals. Strong co-occurrence of HLA alleles, especially DR and DQ, made assigning TCR associations to individual alleles difficult. Immune exposure information for the cohort was limited to CMV serostatus. Some IMGT-functional V segments, including TRBV6-2 and TRBV6-3, could not be told apart with the 87-base-pair reads, so those segments were excluded.

The clonotype comes from a man aged 30-40 years in good health and CMV-seropositive. Sequenced material: PBMCs. The V and J genes are TRBV5-6 and TRBJ1-4, with an unclear D gene assignment. The encoded CDR3 is CASSLAGDGEKLFF. The bases are TGTGCCAGCAGCTTGGCGGGAGACGGTGAAAAACTGTTTTTT.